Below, one TCR beta chain is given with its context. The record originates from a study of shared clonotypes between healthy human individuals. Repertoires were generated with immunoSEQ multiplex PCR, while TCRdb's copy carries only in-frame clones and drops some. Here the sample spans approximately 500,000 clones, approximately 84% being singletons. Unmatched junction bases numbered 7, after V lost 0 bases and J lost 5 bases. CDR1 and CDR2 (germline): SEHNR, FQNEAQ (reference sequence). This CDR3 contains 16 residues. This receptor was identified in a woman between 40 and 55 years old in good health. Some clones in this sample may be carry-over from other donors' samples. Sequencing was performed on PBMCs. The chain couples TRBV7-9 to TRBJ2-5; 9 bases match TRBD2. The CDR3 here is CASSLASPSGMETQYF. CDR3 sequence (DNA): TGTGCCAGCAGCTTAGCATCGCCTAGCGGGATGGAGACCCAGTACTTC.